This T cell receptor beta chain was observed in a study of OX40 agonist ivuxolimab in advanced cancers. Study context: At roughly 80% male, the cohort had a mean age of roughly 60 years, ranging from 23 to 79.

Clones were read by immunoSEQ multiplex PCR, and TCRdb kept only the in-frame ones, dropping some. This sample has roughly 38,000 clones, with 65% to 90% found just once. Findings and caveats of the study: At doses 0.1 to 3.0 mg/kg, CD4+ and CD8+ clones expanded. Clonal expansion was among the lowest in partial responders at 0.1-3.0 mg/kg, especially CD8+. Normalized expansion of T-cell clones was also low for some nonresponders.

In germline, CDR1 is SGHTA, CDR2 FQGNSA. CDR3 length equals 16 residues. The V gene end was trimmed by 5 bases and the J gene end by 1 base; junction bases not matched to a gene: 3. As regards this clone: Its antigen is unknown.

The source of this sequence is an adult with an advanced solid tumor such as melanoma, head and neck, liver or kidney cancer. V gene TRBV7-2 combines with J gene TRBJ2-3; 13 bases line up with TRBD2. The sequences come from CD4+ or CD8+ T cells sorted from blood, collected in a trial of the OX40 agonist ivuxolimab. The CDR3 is CASSQGLAGGTDTQYF. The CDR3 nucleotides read TGTGCCAGCAGCCAAGGACTAGCGGGGGGCACAGATACGCAGTATTTT.